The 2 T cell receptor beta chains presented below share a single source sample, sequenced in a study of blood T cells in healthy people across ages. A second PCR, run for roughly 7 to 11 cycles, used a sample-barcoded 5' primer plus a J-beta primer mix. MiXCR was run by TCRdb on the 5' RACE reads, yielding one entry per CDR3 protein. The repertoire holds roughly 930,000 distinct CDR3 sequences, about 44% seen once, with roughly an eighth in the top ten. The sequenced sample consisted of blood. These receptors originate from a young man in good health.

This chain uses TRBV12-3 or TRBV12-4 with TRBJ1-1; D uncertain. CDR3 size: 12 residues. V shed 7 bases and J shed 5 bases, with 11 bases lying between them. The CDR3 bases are TGTGCCAGCACCTTCCCGGGAACTGAAGCTTTCTTT. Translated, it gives CASTFPGTEAFF.

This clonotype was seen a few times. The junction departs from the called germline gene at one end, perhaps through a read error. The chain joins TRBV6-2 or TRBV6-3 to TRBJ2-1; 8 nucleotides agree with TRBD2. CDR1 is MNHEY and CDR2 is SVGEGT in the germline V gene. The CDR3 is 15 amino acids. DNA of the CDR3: TGTGCCACCAGTCGGATCGGGGGGGCTAGCAATGAGCAGTTCTTC. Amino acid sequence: CATSRIGGASNEQFF.